This T cell receptor beta chain was sequenced for a study of blood T cell repertoires in COVID-19. Study-wide context: T cells, B-cell-depleted T cells, or PBMCs provided the cDNA or gDNA that served as material.

Generated by immunoSEQ multiplex PCR, the TCRdb table keeps only in-frame clones and is missing some. The data show 250,000 to 300,000 clones, with 86% seen just once and over 9.5% held by the top ten. Seattle researchers signed up patients amid active infection and tracked them longitudinally. Germline V lookup: CDR1 SGDLS, CDR2 YYNGEE. The CDR3 is 14 residues long. The V end was cut by 3 bases, the J end by 5 bases, with 14 bases between. This rearrangement joins TRBV9 to TRBJ1-1; no reliable D call. The receptor's source is a woman aged 25 to 45 with COVID-19, enrolled during active disease. The sample consisted of peripheral blood. CDR3 nucleotide sequence: TGTGCCAGCAGCGGGTTGTTCTCGGGGACTGAAGCTTTCTTT. It codes for CASSGLFSGTEAFF.